This T cell receptor (beta chain) was profiled in a study of human T cells and chemical hapten exposure. The study's findings and limits: Counts of TCRs above 1 in 1000 frequency stayed unchanged with DPC sensitization.

TCRdb used MiXCR to reprocess the RACE reads, holding one entry per CDR3 protein. The sample holds a few hundred thousand distinct CDR3 sequences, roughly 5% seen once. Remarks on this clonotype: Its target is not known.

Time point reported: patch test 1, 2 weeks after DPC sensitization. Treatment noted: therapeutic diphenylcyclopropenone sensitization with weekly scalp DPC. The CDR3 has 14 residues. V dropped 4 bases and J dropped 4 bases, with 10 bases sitting between them. Per germline, CDR1 LGHDT and CDR2 YNNKEL (reference sequence). V is TRBV3-1 and J is TRBJ2-2; no clear D. The clonotype was recovered from a woman between 45 and 60 years old with alopecia areata. Some clones in this sample may be carry-over from other donors' samples. Sequenced here: whole blood, sampled in connection with sensitization to the hapten diphenylcyclopropenone (DPC). The DNA of the CDR3 is TGTGCCAGCAGCCTCGGACCCTTCACCGGGGAGCTGTTTTTT. It specifies CASSLGPFTGELFF.